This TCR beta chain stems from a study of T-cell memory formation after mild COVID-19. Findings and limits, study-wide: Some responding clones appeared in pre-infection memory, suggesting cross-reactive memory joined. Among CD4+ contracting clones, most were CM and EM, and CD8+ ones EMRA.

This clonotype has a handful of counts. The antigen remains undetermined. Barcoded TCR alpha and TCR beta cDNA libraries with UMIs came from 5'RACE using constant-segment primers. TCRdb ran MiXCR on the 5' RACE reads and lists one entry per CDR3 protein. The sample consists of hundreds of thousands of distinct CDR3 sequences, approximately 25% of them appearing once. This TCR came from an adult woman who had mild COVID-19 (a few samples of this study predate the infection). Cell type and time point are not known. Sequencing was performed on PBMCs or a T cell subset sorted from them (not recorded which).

CDR3 region: CASSVDWELGNTIYF. The CDR3 nucleotides are TGTGCCAGCAGCGTAGATTGGGAGCTTGGAAACACCATATATTTT. The rearrangement joins TRBV9 to TRBJ1-3, with unresolved D. Germline-derived CDR1 and CDR2 are SGDLS and YYNGEE. This CDR3 has 15 residues. With 0 bases removed from V and 3 bases from J, the gap between germline ends came to 10 bases.